A selection of T cell receptor beta chains follows, all from one sample in a study. TCRdb's table, derived via immunoSEQ multiplex PCR, lists solely in-frame clones and lacks some. The sample carries tens of thousands of clones, around 93% recorded once. The material sequenced was PBMCs. All receptors derive from a man aged 40-50 years with rheumatoid arthritis. Both conserved end residues are part of each CDR3. Fields, in order: V gene, D gene, J gene, CDR3 protein, CDR3 DNA. A D gene is named only where the DNA matches it firmly.

V gene: TRBV28
D gene: TRBD1
J gene: TRBJ2-7
CDR3 protein: CASRMTGVSYEQYF
CDR3 DNA: TGTGCCAGCAGAATGACAGGGGTTTCCTACGAGCAGTACTTC

V gene: TRBV5-4
D gene: TRBD2
J gene: TRBJ2-7
CDR3 protein: CASTSSSGRSSYEQYF
CDR3 DNA: TGTGCCAGCACCTCTTCTAGCGGGAGGAGCTCCTACGAGCAGTACTTC

V gene: TRBV11-3
D gene: TRBD2
J gene: TRBJ2-1
CDR3 protein: CASSHTAGTSAKRYNEQFF
CDR3 DNA: TGTGCCAGCAGCCACACCGCCGGGACTAGCGCGAAAAGGTACAATGAGCAGTTCTTC

V gene: TRBV6-1
D gene: .
J gene: TRBJ2-1
CDR3 protein: CASSGNREKSYNEQFF
CDR3 DNA: TGTGCCAGCAGTGGAAACAGGGAGAAGTCCTACAATGAGCAGTTCTTC

V gene: TRBV19
D gene: TRBD2
J gene: TRBJ2-1
CDR3 protein: CASSIWTSGYSYNEQFF
CDR3 DNA: TGTGCCAGTAGTATTTGGACTAGCGGCTATTCCTACAATGAGCAGTTCTTC

V gene: TRBV18
D gene: TRBD2
J gene: TRBJ2-1
CDR3 protein: CASASQAGLAYNEQFF
CDR3 DNA: TGTGCCAGCGCGTCTCAAGCGGGACTAGCGTACAATGAGCAGTTCTTC

V gene: TRBV19
D gene: TRBD1
J gene: TRBJ1-2
CDR3 protein: CASSIQGTGFYGYTF
CDR3 DNA: TGTGCCAGTAGTATACAGGGGACAGGGTTCTATGGCTACACCTTC

V gene: TRBV7-3
D gene: .
J gene: TRBJ2-7
CDR3 protein: CASSLTRVDEQYF
CDR3 DNA: TGTGCCAGCAGCTTAACCCGCGTCGACGAGCAGTACTTC

V gene: TRBV10-3
D gene: .
J gene: TRBJ1-1
CDR3 protein: CAITGQENTEAFF
CDR3 DNA: TGTGCCATCACTGGACAAGAGAACACTGAAGCTTTCTTT

V gene: TRBV19
D gene: TRBD2
J gene: TRBJ2-1
CDR3 protein: CASRDLAGGYNEQFF
CDR3 DNA: TGTGCCAGTAGGGACCTAGCGGGGGGGTACAATGAGCAGTTCTTC

V gene: TRBV18
D gene: TRBD1
J gene: TRBJ1-5
CDR3 protein: CASSPTGASYQPQHF
CDR3 DNA: TGTGCCAGCTCACCGACAGGGGCCAGCTATCAGCCCCAGCATTTT

V gene: TRBV21-1
D gene: .
J gene: TRBJ1-1
CDR3 protein: CASTRTGVNTEAFF
CDR3 DNA: TGTGCCAGCACCCGGACGGGCGTGAACACTGAAGCTTTCTTT

V gene: TRBV30
D gene: TRBD2
J gene: TRBJ2-7
CDR3 protein: CAWSSSGRTYEQYF
CDR3 DNA: TGTGCCTGGAGTAGTAGCGGGAGGACCTACGAGCAGTACTTC